This is a list of T cell receptor beta chains from one sample in a study of immune characteristics of hereditary and idiopathic chronic pancreatitis. Sequencing was performed with immunoSEQ multiplex PCR; in TCRdb, only in-frame clones are kept and a portion is missing. The table includes almost 9,500 clones, around 79% detected once. Sequencing was performed on pancreas tissue with idiopathic chronic pancreatitis. The receptor source for this set is a human donor with chronic pancreatitis. The CDR3 runs from the conserved cysteine through the conserved F or W. A D gene is named only where the DNA matches it firmly. The size field is filled for only some rows; it gives once, few, many or a size class.

D,J,V,size,DNA,CDR3
.,TRBJ2-5,TRBV12-5,.,TGTGCTAGTGGTTTGGGCGGGGGACAGGCGGGTGGAGAGACCCAGTACTTC,CASGLGGGQAGGETQYF
TRBD2,TRBJ2-7,TRBV3-1/TRBV3-2,.,TGTGCCAGCAGCCCCCGCGGGGGGGCCAGCCACGAGCAGTACTTC,CASSPRGGASHEQYF
.,TRBJ1-2,TRBV7-8,few,TGTGCCAGCAGCCAACGGAACTATGGCTACACCTTC,CASSQRNYGYTF
.,TRBJ1-6,TRBV27,.,TGTGCCAGCAGTGGGGGAGAGTACACCCACTTT,CASSGGEYTHF
.,TRBJ2-5,TRBV5-1,.,TGCGCCAGCAGCTTGGCCCTGGGCCAAGAGACCCAGTACTTC,CASSLALGQETQYF
.,TRBJ2-5,TRBV18,.,TGTGCCAGCTCACCTGCTAGCTACGGGACCCAGTACTTC,CASSPASYGTQYF
.,TRBJ1-2,TRBV21-1,.,TGTGCCAGCAGCAAAAAGATCGGACAGGTTAATAACTATGGCTACACCTTC,CASSKKIGQVNNYGYTF
.,TRBJ1-2,TRBV9,medium-sized,TGTGCCAGCAGCGTAGGAGGAGGGGGCTACACCTTC,CASSVGGGGYTF
TRBD1,TRBJ2-3,TRBV11-3,.,TGTGCCAGCAGTCCGGGACAGGGATACACAGATACGCAGTATTTT,CASSPGQGYTDTQYF
.,TRBJ2-1,TRBV18,.,TGTGCCAGCTCACCATATCAGGGTTCTAGAAGCTCCTACAATGAGCAGTTCTTC,CASSPYQGSRSSYNEQFF
.,TRBJ2-2,TRBV27,.,TGTGCCAGCAGTTTATCAGGTCAGGGGTACACCGGGGAGCTGTTTTTT,CASSLSGQGYTGELFF
TRBD1,TRBJ1-3,TRBV10-1,.,TGCGCCAGCAGTGAGTCGGGACAGGGAAACACCATATATTTT,CASSESGQGNTIYF
.,TRBJ2-5,TRBV28,.,TGTGCCAGCAGTTTGGCGGGCTACGGTGAGACCCAGTACTTC,CASSLAGYGETQYF
TRBD1,TRBJ1-6,TRBV19,once,TGTGCCAGTAGCATAAATACAGGGGGATATAATTCACCCCTCCACTTT,CASSINTGGYNSPLHF
.,TRBJ2-3,TRBV5-6,.,TGTGCCAGCAGCCCACAGACCGGAGGGACGCAGTATTTT,CASSPQTGGTQYF
.,TRBJ2-3,TRBV5-4,.,TGTGCCAGCAGCTTGGACCCTGGAGAGGCGAGCACAGATACGCAGTATTTT,CASSLDPGEASTDTQYF
.,TRBJ1-1,TRBV12-3/TRBV12-4,.,TGTGCCAGCAGTTTAGGAGGGGGAGCTTTCTTT,CASSLGGGAFF
.,TRBJ1-4,TRBV27,.,TGTGCCAGCAGTTTATCGTCGGGGCCTAATGAAAAACTGTTTTTT,CASSLSSGPNEKLFF
.,TRBJ1-1,TRBV5-1,.,TGCGCCAGCAGCTTGACAGGGCCCTTAATGAACACTGAAGCTTTCTTT,CASSLTGPLMNTEAFF
.,TRBJ2-3,TRBV3-1/TRBV3-2,.,TGTGCCAGCAGCCAAGAGAGTAGCGGCGCAGATACGCAGTATTTT,CASSQESSGADTQYF
.,TRBJ2-7,TRBV7-6,.,TGTGCCAGCAGCTTTTACACGGACGGCTCCTACGAGCAGTACTTC,CASSFYTDGSYEQYF
.,TRBJ2-1,TRBV7-9,.,TGTGCCAGCATAAGTGAAGCTTACAATGAGCAGTTCTTC,CASISEAYNEQFF
.,TRBJ2-1,TRBV5-1,.,TGCGCCAGCAGCTTTACTCGCCGCAGTGAGCAGTTCTTC,CASSFTRRSEQFF
.,TRBJ2-1,TRBV3-1/TRBV3-2,.,TGTGCCAGCAGCCCCCCGGGCGGACTATCCTACAATGAGCAGTTCTTC,CASSPPGGLSYNEQFF
.,TRBJ2-3,TRBV18,.,TGTGCCAGCTCACCGCCAGGGTCGTATGGACGAGATACGCAGTATTTT,CASSPPGSYGRDTQYF
TRBD1,TRBJ2-7,TRBV6-5,.,TGTGCCAGCAGTTACTCACAGGGGGCTGACGAGCAGTACTTC,CASSYSQGADEQYF
TRBD2,TRBJ2-1,TRBV5-1,.,TGCGCCAGCAGCTTGGTACGGGGGGGCCGGGATGAGCAGTTCTTC,CASSLVRGGRDEQFF
.,TRBJ1-6,TRBV9,.,TGTGCCAGCAGCGTAGGGGGGATCAGCTCCTATAATTCACCCCTCCACTTT,CASSVGGISSYNSPLHF